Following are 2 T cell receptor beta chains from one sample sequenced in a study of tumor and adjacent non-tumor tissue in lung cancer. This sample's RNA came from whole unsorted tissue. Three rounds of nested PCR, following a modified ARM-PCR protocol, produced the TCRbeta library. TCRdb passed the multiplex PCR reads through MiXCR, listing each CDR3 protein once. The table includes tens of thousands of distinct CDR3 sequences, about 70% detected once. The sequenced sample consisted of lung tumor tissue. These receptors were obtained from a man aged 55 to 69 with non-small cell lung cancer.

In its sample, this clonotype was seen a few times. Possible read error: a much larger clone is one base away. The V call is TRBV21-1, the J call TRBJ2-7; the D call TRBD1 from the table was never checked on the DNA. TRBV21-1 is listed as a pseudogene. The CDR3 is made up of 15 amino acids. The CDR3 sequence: CASSSHFGGNYERYF. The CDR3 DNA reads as TGTGCCAGCAGCTCACATTTCGGGGGTAACTACGAGCGGTACTTC.

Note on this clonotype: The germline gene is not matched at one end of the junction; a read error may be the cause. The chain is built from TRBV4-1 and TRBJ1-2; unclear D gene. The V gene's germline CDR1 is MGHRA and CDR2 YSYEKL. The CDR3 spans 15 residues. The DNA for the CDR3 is TGCGCCAGCAGTCAAGTCTCAGGAATCCGCTATGGCTACACCTTC. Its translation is CASSQVSGIRYGYTF.